These 17 T cell receptor beta chains share one sample of origin, sequenced in a study of cytomegalovirus exposure and HLA in healthy donors. Amplification used 60 Vbeta primers and 13 Jbeta primers. Assay: immunoSEQ multiplex PCR; the TCRdb copy retains only in-frame clones and omits some. Of fewer than 250,000 clones in the sample, almost 80% were seen once. The source material was PBMCs. These receptors originate from a male donor in good health and CMV-seronegative.

This chain links TRBV6-1 with TRBJ2-7; D might be TRBD1 (5 bases). This CDR3 is built from 13 residues. The germline V gene has CDR1 MNHNS and CDR2 SASEGT. The V and J ends lost 7 bases and 3 bases respectively, with 13 bases between them. CDR3 amino acids: CASTKGYNYEQYF. CDR3 sequence (DNA): TGTGCCAGCACCAAGGGGTACAACTACGAGCAGTACTTC.

The chain has TRBV6-5 and TRBJ2-7; 9 nucleotides align to TRBD1. Germline CDR1 and CDR2: MNHEY and SVGAGI. Trimming took 4 bases from V and 3 from J; bases not matched to a gene: 10. The CDR3 covers 16 residues. CDR3 bases: TGTGCCAGCAGTTCTAGGCTCGGGACAGGGAACTACGAGCAGTACTTC. This sequence encodes CASSSRLGTGNYEQYF.

The V and J genes are TRBV9 and TRBJ2-5; D is unresolved. The J call is uncertain, as TRBJ2-7 better fits the DNA end. Germline V lookup: CDR1 SGDLS, CDR2 YYNGEE. This CDR3 comprises 13 residues. DNA for the CDR3: TGTGCCAGCAGCGTAGGATCGTCCTACGAGCAGTACTTC. It yields the protein CASSVGSSYEQYF.

J is TRBJ2-7 and V is TRBV30; 10 bases map to TRBD1. The germline gives CDR1 GTSNPN, CDR2 SVGIG (reference sequence). The CDR3 has 12 amino acids. V was pared by 2 bases and J by 6 bases, with 1 base of the junction left unmatched. CDR3 amino acids: CAWSRDRGEQYF. CDR3 DNA sequence: TGTGCCTGGAGTAGGGACAGGGGCGAGCAGTACTTC.

This chain links TRBV7-8 with TRBJ2-3; TRBD2 agrees at 9 bases. The V gene's germline CDR1 is SGHVS and CDR2 FQNEAQ. V was clipped by 7 bases and J by 2 bases; unmatched bases: 4. CDR3 size: 14 residues. CDR3 sequence (DNA): TGTGCCAGCACACGCGGGAGGGCCACAGATACGCAGTATTTT. Translated, it gives CASTRGRATDTQYF.

The V call is TRBV19, the J call TRBJ2-3, with a weak D call TRBD2 (6 bases). Germline V gives CDR1 LNHDA, CDR2 SQIVND (reference sequence). The CDR3 length is 16 residues. Trimming removed 6 bases from V and 3 bases from J, with 19 bases in between. Written as DNA, the CDR3 is TGTGCCAGTAGCCCACTCGGGGGAGATGGGACAGATACGCAGTATTTT. Translation gives CASSPLGGDGTDTQYF.

This chain connects TRBV7-9 to TRBJ2-7, with a possible D match to TRBD1 (5 bases). CDR1 is SEHNR and CDR2 is FQNEAQ in the germline V gene (reference sequence). CDR3 length: 12 residues. Trimming removed 7 bases at V and 3 bases at J, with 10 bases between. The DNA for the CDR3 is TGTGCCAGCAAGGGGCAGGGCTACGAGCAGTACTTC. Amino acids: CASKGQGYEQYF.

This clone has only one observation. V usage is TRBV19 and J usage is TRBJ2-7; TRBD2 matches 7 bases. Trimming at V came to 6 bases and at J to 4 bases, leaving 9 bases not matched to a gene. The CDR3 loop spans 14 amino acids. The germline V gene encodes CDR1 LNHDA and CDR2 SQIVND (reference sequence). DNA of the CDR3: TGTGCCAGTAGCTTACTAGCGACTTCTTACGAGCAGTACTTC. Translated, it gives CASSLLATSYEQYF.

The DNA for the CDR3 is TGCGCCAGCAGCGATAGGACAGGGGGACCTAATGAAAAACTGTTTTTT. It is translated as CASSDRTGGPNEKLFF. This chain joins TRBV5-1 and TRBJ1-4, with 10 bases that match TRBD1. Per the germline V gene, CDR1 is SGHRS and CDR2 is YFSETQ. The CDR3 loop spans 16 amino acids. Trimming at V came to 4 bases and at J to 3 bases, leaving 6 bases not matched to a gene.

This sequence joins TRBV19 and TRBJ2-5; possible D gene TRBD1, 6 bases. This CDR3 spans 14 amino acids. Trimming pared 6 bases from V and 3 bases from J, leaving 14 bases between. CDR1 and CDR2 from the germline V gene are LNHDA and SQIVND (reference sequence). For the CDR3, the DNA is TGTGCCAGTAGGGGGCAGGGGACAAAAGAGACCCAGTACTTC. It encodes CASRGQGTKETQYF.

The chain combines TRBV11-2 with TRBJ2-7, with D perhaps matching TRBD2 (6 bases). V lost 5 bases to trimming and J lost 2 bases, with 10 bases between them. The CDR3 loop spans 13 amino acids. Germline loops: CDR1 SGHAT, CDR2 FQNNGV. CDR3 sequence reads: CASSLRGAYEQYF. CDR3 sequence (DNA): TGTGCCAGCAGCCTCCGCGGGGCCTACGAGCAGTACTTC.

This chain uses TRBV9 with TRBJ2-5; possibly TRBD1 for D (5 bases). The V gene lost 0 bases and the J gene lost 5 bases, with 14 bases spanning the gap. Germline V gene data show CDR1 as SGDLS and CDR2 as YYNGEE. The CDR3 is 15 amino acids. The CDR3 spells CASSVGQQTHETQYF. The CDR3 DNA reads as TGTGCCAGCAGCGTAGGACAGCAGACGCACGAGACCCAGTACTTC.

This clone has a handful of counts. V gene TRBV29-1 combines with J gene TRBJ1-4; 7 nucleotides align to TRBD1. This CDR3 has 11 residues. CDR1 SQVTM and CDR2 ANQGSEA come from the germline V gene. After removal of 7 bases from V and 8 bases from J, the junction contained 4 bases not matched to a gene. CDR3 in amino acids: CSGQGNEKLFF. In nucleotides, the CDR3 is TGCAGCGGACAGGGTAACGAAAAACTGTTTTTT.

This chain's CDR3 is CASSDRNTGELFF. The DNA for the CDR3 is TGTGCCAGTAGTGACAGGAACACCGGGGAGCTGTTTTTT. The chain combines TRBV19 with TRBJ2-2, with D possibly matching TRBD1 (5 bases). This CDR3 is 13 amino acids long. Germline-derived CDR1 and CDR2 are LNHDA and SQIVND (reference sequence). V lost 5 bases, J lost 1 base, and 5 bases lay in between. The full variable domain, rest sourced from reference TRBV19 and TRBJ2-2, is DGGITQSPKYLFRKEGQNVTLSCEQNLNHDAMYWYRQDPGQGLRLIYYSQIVNDFQKGDIAEGYSVSREKKESFPLTVTSAQKNPTAFYLCASSDRNTGELFFGEGSRLTVL.

The rearrangement links TRBV6-1 to TRBJ1-1; D possibly corresponds to TRBD1 (5 bases). V was pared by 5 bases and J by 7 bases, with 17 bases between. Per the germline V gene, CDR1 is MNHNS and CDR2 is SASEGT. The CDR3 extends over 14 amino acids. The CDR3 sequence is CASSHIRGSNEAFF. Written as DNA, the CDR3 is TGTGCCAGCAGTCATATACGGGGGTCCAATGAAGCTTTCTTT.

The genes are TRBV7-3 and TRBJ2-5; maybe TRBD2 (5 bases). Germline V gene sequence: CDR1 SGHTA, CDR2 FQGTGA. The CDR3 runs to 13 residues. The V end lost 4 bases, the J end lost 2 bases, and 8 bases lay between the germline ends. The CDR3 DNA is TGTGCCAGCAGCTACGGGATACAAGAGACCCAGTACTTC. Its protein product is CASSYGIQETQYF.

The chain combines TRBV9 with TRBJ2-1, with a tentative D call TRBD1 (5 bases). This CDR3 has 14 residues. V dropped 4 bases and J dropped 7 bases, with 15 bases sitting between them. Germline lookup yields CDR1 SGDLS and CDR2 YYNGEE. This CDR3 reads CASSPDSQRNEQFF. In DNA, the CDR3 is TGTGCCAGCAGCCCTGACAGCCAACGTAATGAGCAGTTCTTC.